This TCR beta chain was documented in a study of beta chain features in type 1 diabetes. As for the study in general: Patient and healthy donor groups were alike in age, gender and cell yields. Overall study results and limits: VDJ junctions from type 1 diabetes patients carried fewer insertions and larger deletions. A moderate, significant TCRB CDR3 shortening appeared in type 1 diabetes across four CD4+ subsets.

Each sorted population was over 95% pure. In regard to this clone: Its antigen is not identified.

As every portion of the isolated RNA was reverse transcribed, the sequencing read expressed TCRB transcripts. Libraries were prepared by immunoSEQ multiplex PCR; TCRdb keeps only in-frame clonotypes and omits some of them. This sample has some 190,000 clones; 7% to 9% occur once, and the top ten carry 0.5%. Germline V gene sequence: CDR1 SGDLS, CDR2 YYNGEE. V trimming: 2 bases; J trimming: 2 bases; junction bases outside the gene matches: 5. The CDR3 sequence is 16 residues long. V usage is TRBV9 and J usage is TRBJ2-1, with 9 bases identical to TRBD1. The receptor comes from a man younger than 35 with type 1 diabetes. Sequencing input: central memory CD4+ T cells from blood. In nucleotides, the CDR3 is TGTGCCAGCAGCGTGTCCGGGACAGGGACCTACAATGAGCAGTTCTTC. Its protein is CASSVSGTGTYNEQFF.